These 23 T cell receptor beta chains came from one sample sequenced in a study of cytomegalovirus exposure and HLA in healthy donors. In the PCR, 60 Vbeta and 13 Jbeta primers were used. Sequenced by immunoSEQ multiplex PCR; TCRdb stores in-frame clones only, minus some. The table for this sample gives about 140,000 clones. Sequenced input: PBMCs. The origin of the receptors is a woman under 30 in good health and CMV-seronegative.

The CDR3 coding sequence is TGTGCCAGCAGCGGAGGGGCGGGAGGGCTCAATGAGCAGTTCTTC. Encoded protein: CASSGGAGGLNEQFF. The V call is TRBV9, the J call TRBJ2-1; 9 bases fit TRBD2. Trimming at V came to 3 bases and at J to 6 bases, leaving 7 bases not matched to a gene. The germline V gene encodes CDR1 SGDLS and CDR2 YYNGEE. This CDR3 comprises 15 residues.

To note about this clone: The junction departs from germline at one end; a sequencing error may be responsible. The V call is TRBV5-4, the J call TRBJ1-2, with TRBD1 identical over 8 bases. Germline V CDR1 and CDR2: SGHNT, YYREEE (reference sequence). The CDR3 is 11 residues long. For the CDR3, the DNA is TGTGCCAGCAGCCGGGGACAGGACCCCGCCTTC. Residues: CASSRGQDPAF.

This chain uses TRBV5-4 with TRBJ2-5, with 9 positions matching TRBD2. The CDR3 totals 16 residues. V gave up 1 base and J gave up 1 base; unmatched junction bases: 5. Germline-derived CDR1 and CDR2 are SGHNT and YYREEE (reference sequence). The CDR3 loop is CASSLWREGPQETQYF. CDR3 nucleotides: TGTGCCAGCAGCTTGTGGCGGGAGGGCCCCCAAGAGACCCAGTACTTC.

The J gene is TRBJ2-2, the V gene TRBV5-1; D is undetermined. From germline, CDR1 is SGHRS and CDR2 YFSETQ. This CDR3 contains 13 residues. Trimming took off 1 base at V and 5 bases at J, with 6 bases between the two ends. The CDR3 is CASSLTRTGELFF. As DNA, the CDR3 is TGCGCCAGCAGCTTGACCCGGACCGGGGAGCTGTTTTTT.

The V gene is TRBV11-2, the J gene TRBJ2-1, with 8 bases that match TRBD2. Germline V gene lookup returns CDR1 SGHAT and CDR2 FQNNGV. CDR3 size: 17 residues. The V segment lost 2 bases and the J segment 9 bases; nucleotides outside the gene matches: 15. CDR3 nucleotides: TGTGCCAGCAGCTTACGAGCGGGAGAACGGGAAAGGGGTGAGCAGTTCTTC. Amino acid sequence: CASSLRAGERERGEQFF.

This chain uses TRBV5-1 with TRBJ1-1; possibly TRBD1 for D (6 bases). The CDR3 covers 14 residues. With 6 bases removed from V and 5 bases from J, the gap between germline ends came to 17 bases. CDR1 SGHRS and CDR2 YFSETQ come from the germline V gene. CDR3 DNA: TGCGCCAGCAAGGAAGGGGGGGCCTCGACTGAAGCTTTCTTT. Translated: CASKEGGASTEAFF.

This chain joins TRBV15 and TRBJ2-1; possibly TRBD2 for D (5 bases). Germline V gene sequence: CDR1 LNHNV, CDR2 YYDKDF (reference sequence). The CDR3 extends over 16 amino acids. Trimming removed 0 bases at V and 2 bases at J, with 11 bases between. CDR3 nucleotide sequence: TGTGCCACCAGCAGAGAGTGGAAGGGAGCCTACAATGAGCAGTTCTTC. Translated: CATSREWKGAYNEQFF.

The chain uses TRBV4-2 and TRBJ2-1; tentative D call: TRBD1 (5 bases). The V gene's germline CDR1 is LGHNA and CDR2 YNFKEQ. The CDR3 covers 16 residues. Trimming stripped 3 bases from V and 2 bases from J, with 14 bases between. The CDR3, as DNA: TGTGCCAGCAGCCAGGGGTGGGGCGGAACCTACAATGAGCAGTTCTTC. Translating gives CASSQGWGGTYNEQFF.

The chain is built from TRBV4-2 and TRBJ1-2; the match to TRBD1 covers 10 bases. The CDR3 spans 15 residues. Germline values: CDR1 LGHNA, CDR2 YNFKEQ. J lost 6 bases, V lost 0 bases, and 4 bases had no gene match. CDR3 sequence (DNA): TGTGCCAGCAGCCAAGAACCCGGGACAGGGGATGGCTACACCTTC. Translating it yields CASSQEPGTGDGYTF.

The chain combines TRBV7-3 with TRBJ2-2, with D perhaps TRBD2 (5 bases). Germline CDR1 SGHTA, CDR2 FQGTGA. Between the trimmed V and J ends, which lost 5 bases and 6 bases, there was a span of 13 bases. The CDR3 spans 14 residues. CDR3 residues: CASSDLLGAGELFF. The CDR3, as DNA: TGTGCCAGCAGCGACTTACTCGGGGCCGGGGAGCTGTTTTTT.

The chain recombines TRBV5-6 with TRBJ2-5, with D maybe TRBD1 (5 bases). The CDR3 sequence is 14 residues long. Trimming took 4 bases from V and 5 from J, leaving 15 bases between them. CDR1 is SGHDT and CDR2 is YYEEEE in the germline V gene. CDR3: CASSRSQGWETQYF. The CDR3 DNA reads TGTGCCAGCAGCAGGAGCCAGGGCTGGGAGACCCAGTACTTC.

The rearrangement links TRBV30 to TRBJ1-1; 7 bases agree with TRBD1. Trimming at V came to 2 bases and at J to 4 bases, leaving 4 bases not matched to a gene. The CDR3 covers 13 residues. Germline V gives CDR1 GTSNPN, CDR2 SVGIG (reference sequence). CDR3 sequence: CAWSMNRGTEAFF. The CDR3 region has the DNA TGTGCCTGGAGTATGAACAGGGGCACTGAAGCTTTCTTT.

This chain connects TRBV7-2 to TRBJ2-7; D not certain. CDR3 length: 14 amino acids. CDR1 SGHTA and CDR2 FQGNSA come from the germline V gene. V lost 0 bases and J lost 6, with 12 bases in between. CDR3 in amino acids: CASSLAPASAEQYV. CDR3 sequence (DNA): TGTGCCAGCAGCTTAGCTCCGGCCAGCGCCGAGCAGTACGTC.

The chain employs TRBV10-3 and TRBJ2-2; D ambiguous. Germline V CDR1 and CDR2: ENHRY, SYGVKD. V was cut by 4 bases and J by 4 bases, with 7 bases left in between. CDR3 length: 13 amino acids. Written as DNA, the CDR3 is TGTGCCATCAGTGTTGGGCGCACCGGGGAGCTGTTTTTT. Its protein is CAISVGRTGELFF.

This chain joins TRBV5-4 and TRBJ2-7; D is uncertain. This CDR3 contains 12 residues. The V and J ends lost 4 bases and 4 bases respectively, with 9 bases between them. Per germline, CDR1 SGHNT and CDR2 YYREEE (reference sequence). The CDR3 nucleotides are TGTGCCAGCAGCGCCGACGGGTACGAGCAGTACTTC. This encodes CASSADGYEQYF.

The chain uses TRBV7-3 and TRBJ2-2, with D hard to call. V lost 2 bases to trimming and J lost 6 bases, with 7 bases between them. The CDR3 has 13 residues. From germline, CDR1 is SGHTA and CDR2 FQGTGA. The CDR3 bases are TGTGCCAGCAGCTTAGGTTCGGCCGGGGAGCTGTTTTTT. Translated, it gives CASSLGSAGELFF. Full variable domain (outside the CDR3, taken from reference TRBV7-3 and TRBJ2-2): GAGVSQTPSNKVTEKGKYVELRCDPISGHTALYWYRQSLGQGPEFLIYFQGTGAADDSGLPNDRFFAVRPEGSVSTLKIQRTERGDSAVYLCASSLGSAGELFFGEGSRLTVL.

The chain is built from TRBV9 and TRBJ1-5; weak D call: TRBD1 (5 bases). Germline V lookup: CDR1 SGDLS, CDR2 YYNGEE. CDR3 size: 14 residues. The ends were cut back, 1 base at V and 5 bases at J, with 10 bases in the middle. CDR3 sequence: CASSVSGGDQPQHF. CDR3 DNA sequence: TGTGCCAGCAGCGTATCGGGGGGTGATCAGCCCCAGCATTTT.

The chain has TRBV19 and TRBJ1-2; 9 positions agree with TRBD1. Germline V gives CDR1 LNHDA, CDR2 SQIVND (reference sequence). This CDR3 contains 17 residues. Trimming at V came to 5 bases and at J to 3 bases, leaving 13 bases not matched to a gene. The CDR3 here is CASSSTGGPFVDYGYTF. Here the CDR3 DNA reads TGTGCCAGTAGTTCTACAGGGGGCCCCTTTGTGGACTATGGCTACACCTTC. Combining the CDR3 with reference TRBV19 and TRBJ1-2 gives the whole variable domain DGGITQSPKYLFRKEGQNVTLSCEQNLNHDAMYWYRQDPGQGLRLIYYSQIVNDFQKGDIAEGYSVSREKKESFPLTVTSAQKNPTAFYLCASSSTGGPFVDYGYTFGSGTRLTVV.

J is TRBJ1-2 and V is TRBV2; 7 bases agree with TRBD1. The germline V gene encodes CDR1 SNHLY and CDR2 FYNNEI. The ends lost 5 bases at V and 2 bases at J; junction bases unmatched: 8. The CDR3 contains 15 residues. Here the CDR3 DNA reads TGTGCCAGCAGTTTAGGGACAGCGGTAAACTATGGCTACACCTTC. Its translation is CASSLGTAVNYGYTF. The whole variable domain, filled in from reference TRBV2 and TRBJ1-2, reads EPEVTQTPSHQVTQMGQEVILRCVPISNHLYFYWYRQILGQKVEFLVSFYNNEISEKSEIFDDQFSVERPDGSNFTLKIRSTKLEDSAMYFCASSLGTAVNYGYTFGSGTRLTVV.

With regard to this clone: A read error may produce the germline difference seen at one junction end. The V and J genes are TRBV6-1 and TRBJ1-1, with 7 bases that match TRBD1. The CDR3 runs to 16 residues. Looked up from germline, CDR1 is MNHNS and CDR2 is SASEGT. The CDR3 region is CASSDMTGLLNTEAFF. In nucleotides, the CDR3 is TGTGCCAGCAGTGACATGACAGGGCTACTGAACACCGAAGCTTTCTTT.

In nucleotides, the CDR3 is TGTGCCAGCAGGGAGGGACTAGCGGACGAGCAGTACTTC. Translating it yields CASREGLADEQYF. The rearrangement uses TRBV7-3 and TRBJ2-7; 11 bases agree with TRBD2. Germline values: CDR1 SGHTA, CDR2 FQGTGA. Germline trimming cut 6 bases from V and 5 bases from J; bases unmatched to any gene: 3. This CDR3 has 13 amino acids. Full variable domain (rest looked up from reference TRBV7-3 and TRBJ2-7): GAGVSQTPSNKVTEKGKYVELRCDPISGHTALYWYRQSLGQGPEFLIYFQGTGAADDSGLPNDRFFAVRPEGSVSTLKIQRTERGDSAVYLCASREGLADEQYFGPGTRLTVT.

The gene calls are TRBV5-1 and TRBJ2-7, with TRBD2 matching over 7 bases. V shed 4 bases and J 6 bases; nucleotides not matched to a gene: 10. Germline V CDR1 and CDR2: SGHRS, YFSETQ. The CDR3 covers 14 residues. The CDR3 region has the DNA TGCGCCAGCAGCCGGGAAGGGGAGGGGCTCGAGCAGTACTTC. It specifies CASSREGEGLEQYF.

This chain connects TRBV2 to TRBJ2-7, with unresolved D. This CDR3 comprises 12 residues. V lost 5 bases and J 0 bases, leaving 5 bases between the germline ends. Germline CDR1 and CDR2: SNHLY and FYNNEI. The CDR3 region has the DNA TGTGCCAGCAGTAGCGACTCCTACGAGCAGTACTTC. Translating it yields CASSSDSYEQYF.